This T cell receptor beta chain derives from a study of T-cell reconstitution after alpha-beta-depleted transplantation in children. This clonotype occurred a few times. The germline gives CDR1 DFQATT, CDR2 SNEGSKA (reference sequence). Trimming cost V 6 bases and J 7 bases, with 18 bases left between them. The CDR3 contains 13 residues. Unique molecular identifiers were built into the TCRbeta library. Each CDR3 protein is one row after TCRdb ran MiXCR on the PCR reads. The sample lists some 550,000 distinct CDR3 sequences; under 30% were seen once. The chain has TRBV20-1 and TRBJ1-1; D might be TRBD1 (5 bases). The receptor was isolated from a boy less than two years old who had a stem cell transplant for acute myeloid leukemia, so the T cells may come from the graft donor. The source material was PBMCs, mostly from graft donor cells, sampled 360 days after TCRalphabeta/CD19-depleted stem cell transplant. Here the CDR3 reads CSAVLLGDFEAFF. Written as DNA, the CDR3 is TGCAGTGCAGTACTCTTAGGGGATTTTGAAGCTTTCTTT.